The 2 T cell receptor beta chains presented below share a single source sample, sequenced in a study of blood T cell repertoires in COVID-19. The data were produced by immunoSEQ multiplex PCR, yet TCRdb's version contains in-frame clones alone and is incomplete. The sample includes around 140,000 clones, 84% of them seen just once. The sample comprised peripheral blood. These receptors were obtained from a man in his sixties with active or convalescent COVID-19.

CDR3 loop: CASSLRVYEQYF. CDR3 nucleotides: TGTGCCAGCAGCTTGAGGGTCTACGAGCAGTACTTC. The chain carries TRBV11-3 and TRBJ2-7; D may be TRBD2 (5 bases). The germline V gene has CDR1 SGHNT and CDR2 YENEEA. Trimming shortened V by 3 bases and J by 3 bases, and 6 bases separated the two germline ends. The CDR3 has 12 residues.

The chain couples TRBV19 to TRBJ2-1, with 8 bases matching TRBD1. J lost 6 bases, V lost 4 bases, and 5 bases had no gene match. The germline V gene encodes CDR1 LNHDA and CDR2 SQIVND (reference sequence). The CDR3 is 14 amino acids. The CDR3 sequence is CASSTRDRSNEQFF. CDR3 nucleotides: TGTGCCAGTAGTACTCGGGACAGGAGCAATGAGCAGTTCTTC.